One sample yielded the 21 T cell receptor beta chains listed below, sequenced in a study of blood T cells in healthy people across ages. It was with a sample-barcoded 5' primer and a J-beta primer mix that a second PCR of about 6 to 11 cycles was run. TCRdb fed the 5' RACE reads into MiXCR, producing one record per CDR3 protein. Of hundreds of thousands of distinct CDR3 sequences listed, 44% are singletons. Sample: blood. These receptors all come from a man in his 60s in good health.

The chain combines TRBV20-1 with TRBJ1-5; D remains ambiguous. The CDR3 is 14 residues long. Trimming removed 0 bases from V and 5 bases from J, with 11 bases in between. The V gene's germline CDR1 is DFQATT and CDR2 SNEGSKA (reference sequence). The CDR3 loop is CSARDRFGYQPQHF. The CDR3 region has the DNA TGCAGTGCTAGAGATCGGTTTGGGTATCAGCCCCAGCATTTT.

This clonotype came up a few times. J is TRBJ2-7 and V is TRBV5-1, with TRBD1 matching 7 bases. The V gene end was trimmed by 0 bases and the J gene end by 4 bases; junction bases not matched to a gene: 4. There are 14 residues in the CDR3. The V gene's germline CDR1 is SGHRS and CDR2 YFSETQ. CDR3 nucleotide sequence: TGCGCCAGCAGCTTGGTACAGGGGCGGTACGAGCAGTACTTC. Residues: CASSLVQGRYEQYF.

The J gene is TRBJ1-4, the V gene TRBV11-3, with 9 nucleotides matching TRBD1. The ends lost 3 bases at V and 8 bases at J; junction bases unmatched: 7. Germline CDR1 and CDR2: SGHNT and YENEEA. This CDR3 contains 15 residues. The CDR3 is CASSFGQGIGEKLFF. The CDR3 coding sequence is TGTGCCAGCAGCTTTGGACAGGGGATCGGGGAAAAACTGTTTTTT.

The V call is TRBV6-1, the J call TRBJ2-7, with a weak D call TRBD2 (5 bases). V lost 2 bases and J 6 bases, leaving 11 bases between the germline ends. This CDR3 contains 13 residues. Germline V gene sequence: CDR1 MNHNS, CDR2 SASEGT. In DNA, the CDR3 is TGTGCCAGCAGTGAACTAGCATGGATCGAGCAGTACTTC. Amino acids: CASSELAWIEQYF.

The chain joins TRBV2 to TRBJ1-6; 7 bases are a match to TRBD1. CDR3 length: 14 amino acids. The germline gives CDR1 SNHLY, CDR2 FYNNEI. J gave up 5 bases and V 8 bases, and 6 bases lay outside the gene matches. The CDR3 bases are TGTGCCAGCGGTGCGACAGGGCATAATTCACCCCTCCACTTT. Protein: CASGATGHNSPLHF.

V is TRBV3-1 and J is TRBJ1-4; D is unresolved. In germline, CDR1 is LGHDT, CDR2 YNNKEL (reference sequence). Trimming cost V 4 bases and J 4 bases, with 7 bases left between them. The CDR3 spans 13 residues. The CDR3 region has the DNA TGTGCCAGCAGCCCGGGCGTTAATGAAAAACTGTTTTTT. As protein: CASSPGVNEKLFF.

A few counts support this clonotype. This sequence joins TRBV5-1 and TRBJ1-1; D perhaps matches TRBD1 (5 bases). Deletions cut 5 bases from V and 4 bases from J, with 18 bases between. Germline V gene lookup returns CDR1 SGHRS and CDR2 YFSETQ. The CDR3 extends over 15 amino acids. CDR3 bases: TGCGCCAGCAGGCGCGCGGCAGGGAAGAGCACTGAAGCTTTCTTT. Its protein is CASRRAAGKSTEAFF.

This clonotype appeared many times. The chain employs TRBV5-1 and TRBJ2-5, with TRBD1 matching 8 bases. This CDR3 spans 16 amino acids. The V segment lost 0 bases and the J segment 4 bases; nucleotides outside the gene matches: 8. The V gene's germline CDR1 is SGHRS and CDR2 YFSETQ. CDR3 loop: CASSLAESGGAETQYF. For the CDR3, the DNA is TGCGCCAGCAGCTTGGCTGAATCAGGGGGCGCAGAGACCCAGTACTTC. The variable domain in full, completed from reference TRBV5-1 and TRBJ2-5, reads KAGVTQTPRYLIKTRGQQVTLSCSPISGHRSVSWYQQTPGQGLQFLFEYFSETQRNKGNFPGRFSGRQFSNSRSEMNVSTLELGDSALYLCASSLAESGGAETQYFGPGTRLLVL.

The count of this clonotype is one. The chain couples TRBV15 to TRBJ2-3; D gene ambiguous. V gave up 4 bases and J gave up 6 bases, with 17 bases separating them. The CDR3 totals 15 residues. The V gene's germline CDR1 is LNHNV and CDR2 YYDKDF (reference sequence). DNA for the CDR3: TGTGCCACCAGCAACCTTTTAGACCACCCGGATACGCAGTATTTT. Protein: CATSNLLDHPDTQYF.

The chain links TRBV14 to TRBJ2-1, with 7 bases fitting TRBD1. The J call is uncertain, as TRBJ2-7 better fits the DNA end. Per germline, CDR1 SGHDN and CDR2 FVKESK. There are 16 residues in the CDR3. CDR3 DNA sequence: TGTGCCAGCAGCCACTTGACAGGGAGCTCCTACAATGAGCAGTACTTC. Its protein is CASSHLTGSSYNEQYF.

The chain is built from TRBV15 and TRBJ1-6; no reliable D call. The CDR3 is 15 amino acids. CDR1 is LNHNV, CDR2 YYDKDF, per germline (reference sequence). With 1 base removed from V and 18 bases from J, the gap between germline ends came to 22 bases. CDR3 sequence: CATSRVREGYSSPHF. CDR3 coding DNA: TGTGCCACCAGCAGAGTCCGGGAAGGATATTCATCCCCCCACTTT.

This clonotype was picked up many times. V is TRBV7-2 and J is TRBJ2-1; 13 nucleotides align to TRBD2. The CDR3 runs 15 residues. The germline gives CDR1 SGHTA, CDR2 FQGNSA. V lost 5 bases and J lost 14; bases outside the gene matches: 12. The CDR3: CASSPPGLAGRQEFF. CDR3 nucleotide sequence: TGTGCCAGCAGCCCACCGGGACTAGCGGGGCGGCAGGAGTTCTTC.

V is TRBV6-5 and J is TRBJ2-3; D not resolved. Germline loops: CDR1 MNHEY, CDR2 SVGAGI. Trimming took off 6 bases at V and 0 bases at J, with 7 bases between the two ends. This CDR3 comprises 13 residues. The CDR3 DNA sequence: TGTGCCAGCAGCTATACTAGCACAGATACGCAGTATTTT. Translation: CASSYTSTDTQYF.

This clonotype was found a few times. The chain recombines TRBV20-1 with TRBJ1-4; a possible D gene is TRBD1 (5 bases). The V gene lost 6 bases and the J gene lost 7 bases, with 18 bases spanning the gap. The V gene's germline CDR1 is DFQATT and CDR2 SNEGSKA (reference sequence). The CDR3 has 14 residues. The CDR3 spells CSADYRAGVEKLFF. The CDR3 nucleotides read TGCAGTGCGGACTACCGGGCGGGGGTTGAAAAACTGTTTTTT.

This rearrangement joins TRBV12-3 or TRBV12-4 to TRBJ1-2; D is unresolved. The CDR3 has 14 amino acids. The V end lost 4 bases, the J end lost 0 bases, and 9 bases lay between the germline ends. The CDR3 nucleotides are TGTGCCAGCAGTTGGGAGGTTTCTAACTATGGCTACACCTTC. Translating gives CASSWEVSNYGYTF.

This sequence joins TRBV21-1 and TRBJ2-1. TRBV21-1 corresponds to a pseudogene. This CDR3 contains 12 residues. The CDR3 bases are TGTGCCAGCATGGATTCCTACAATGAGCAGTTCTTC. It encodes CASMDSYNEQFF.

This chain joins TRBV12-3 or TRBV12-4 and TRBJ1-6, with a possible D match to TRBD1 (5 bases). This CDR3 has 14 amino acids. V lost 6 bases to trimming and J lost 6 bases, with 12 bases between them. Here the CDR3 DNA reads TGTGCCAGCAGCCCGACAGCTATTAATTCACCCCTCCACTTT. Residues: CASSPTAINSPLHF.

This clonotype appeared a few times. V usage is TRBV7-2 and J usage is TRBJ1-4; D perhaps matches TRBD1 (5 bases). V lost 3 bases, J lost 4 bases, and 15 bases lay in between. This CDR3 region has 16 residues. Germline values: CDR1 SGHTA, CDR2 FQGNSA. CDR3 sequence reads: CASSFRTGGVNEKLFF. The CDR3 DNA follows: TGTGCCAGCAGCTTCCGAACGGGGGGAGTTAATGAAAAACTGTTTTTT.

The rearrangement links TRBV9 to TRBJ2-7; TRBD1 might be the D (5 bases). The J call may be mistaken, given a closer DNA end match to TRBJ2-5. Germline CDR1 reads SGDLS; CDR2 reads YYNGEE. The length of the CDR3 is 14 residues. The CDR3 protein is CASSVGGALETQYF. In DNA form, the CDR3 reads TGTGCCAGCAGCGTAGGTGGGGCATTGGAGACCCAGTACTTC.

J is TRBJ1-1 and V is TRBV20-1; 9 positions agree with TRBD1. This CDR3 spans 15 amino acids. Germline V lookup: CDR1 DFQATT, CDR2 SNEGSKA (reference sequence). Trimming took 3 bases from V and 7 from J; bases not matched to a gene: 12. Here the CDR3 DNA reads TGCAGTGCTAGGTCCCCCGACAGGGGGGCTATTGAAGCTTTCTTT. As protein: CSARSPDRGAIEAFF.

The chain combines TRBV20-1 with TRBJ2-1; the D is unclear. The germline V gene encodes CDR1 DFQATT and CDR2 SNEGSKA (reference sequence). Trimming shortened V by 0 bases and J by 5 bases, and 5 bases separated the two germline ends. CDR3 length equals 12 residues. CDR3 DNA: TGCAGTGCTAGAGACCTTGACAATGAGCAGTTCTTC. Translated: CSARDLDNEQFF.